This note documents a single T cell receptor (beta chain) sequence. Trimming at V came to 6 bases and at J to 5 bases, leaving 7 bases not matched to a gene. From germline, CDR1 is SNHLY and CDR2 FYNNEI. CDR3 length equals 14 residues. This record belongs to a study of blood T cell repertoires in COVID-19. Participants were aged roughly 18 to 90 years, lived in roughly 25 US areas, and enrolled virtually. Either two negative PCRs, clearance, or symptom resolution qualified Cohort 3 donors as recovered. Authors' data handling: Cell counts per sample came from amplifying reference gene primers. The table came from immunoSEQ multiplex PCR; TCRdb's copy has only in-frame clones and leaves some out. The V and J calls and clone size come from that table; D and trimming were worked out from the DNA. Of 300,000 to 400,000 clones in the sample, around 90% were seen once.

This TCR was recovered from a man in his fifties or sixties who had recovered from COVID-19. Sequenced sample: PBMCs or T cells enriched from blood (not recorded which). V usage is TRBV2 and J usage is TRBJ2-5, with TRBD1 matching over 9 bases. The CDR3 coding sequence is TGTGCCAGCAGGAGGGACAGGGTGGGGGAGACCCAGTACTTC. Residues: CASRRDRVGETQYF. The variable domain in full, completed from reference TRBV2 and TRBJ2-5, reads EPEVTQTPSHQVTQMGQEVILRCVPISNHLYFYWYRQILGQKVEFLVSFYNNEISEKSEIFDDQFSVERPDGSNFTLKIRSTKLEDSAMYFCASRRDRVGETQYFGPGTRLLVL.